This is a list of T cell receptor beta chains from one sample in a study of T cell repertoires in cytomegalovirus infection. TCRdb reanalysed the reads using MiXCR and keeps one entry per CDR3 protein. The sample includes 310,000 or so distinct CDR3 sequences, around 25% of them seen just once. No antigens are known for them. The sequencing used cultured PBMCs, collected from culture after CMV antigen stimulation. All receptors come from a human donor in good health (CMV status not recorded). Some clones in this sample may be carry-over from other donors' samples. CDR3s include the opening cysteine and the closing phenylalanine or tryptophan.

>TRBJ2-1|TRBV7-2
CASSWTSGTHEQFF
>TRBJ2-5|TRBV20-1
CSARDLGLQETQYF
>TRBJ2-1|TRBV10-3
CAISEPSGAYNEQFF
>TRBJ2-3|TRBV7-2
CASSVWGDLAATGGDTQYF
>TRBJ2-3|TRBV7-2
CASSRRVGGPRGDTQYF
>TRBJ2-4|TRBV28
CASSLQLTKNIQYF
>TRBJ1-2|TRBV6-2/TRBV6-3
CASSYPGYGYTF
>TRBJ2-7|TRBV7-9
CASQAPASGSPYEQYF
>TRBJ2-3|TRBV12-3/TRBV12-4
CASRRTGSTQYF
>TRBJ1-6|TRBV7-2
CASSVGAAINSPLHF
>TRBJ1-2|TRBV7-2
CASSLAGGQGAVYGYTF
>TRBJ1-2|TRBV7-2
CASSLLGGYTF
>TRBJ2-5|TRBV7-9
CASSTTSGTGVVETQYF
>TRBJ1-2|TRBV10-3
CAISAGSGDYGYTF
>TRBJ1-3|TRBV6-5
CASRDRSGNTIYF
>TRBJ2-1|TRBV19
CASSKGQGSSGKPYNEQFF
>TRBJ2-7|TRBV6-2/TRBV6-3
CASRSTSGYEQYF
>TRBJ1-2|TRBV19
CASSIDLTGGYGYTF
>TRBJ1-5|TRBV28
CASSFFYYKNNQPQHF
>TRBJ1-1|TRBV10-3
CATNGGTEAFF
>TRBJ1-2|TRBV3-1
CASSRRDRGYTF
>TRBJ2-2|TRBV27
CASLGLAGTGELFF
>TRBJ2-1|TRBV7-2
CASSTILAGSSYNEQFF
>TRBJ2-2|TRBV9
CASSVVPTGELFF
>TRBJ2-1|TRBV14
CASSREEFGAFYNEQFF
>TRBJ1-2|TRBV25-1
CASSQAGTDYGYTF
>TRBJ1-1|TRBV28
CASGTGTANTEAFF
>TRBJ2-1|TRBV13
CASSFWSGRVGEQFF
>TRBJ2-7|TRBV7-6
CASSLDLAGFEQYF
>TRBJ2-3|TRBV5-4
CASSENKIGTDTQYF
>TRBJ2-5|TRBV6-6
CASSYIPRGARETQYF
>TRBJ2-3|TRBV6-1
CASRATGRMQYF
>TRBJ2-1|TRBV7-9
CASSKLEGYNEQFF
>TRBJ2-2|TRBV7-3
CASSLIPTRVYNTGELFF
>TRBJ2-5|TRBV19
CASSLGFQYQETQYF
>TRBJ2-4|TRBV6-1
CASGGDSRPVGIKNIQYF
>TRBJ1-2|TRBV6-5
CASSYAEQGYGYTF
>TRBJ2-2|TRBV7-2
CASKPRNTGELFF
>TRBJ2-5|TRBV6-6
CASSLTVLGETQYF
>TRBJ1-4|TRBV28
CASGAYGATNEKLFF